These 29 T cell receptor beta chains came from one sample sequenced in a study of cytomegalovirus exposure and HLA in healthy donors. The PCR employed 60 Vbeta primers together with 13 Jbeta primers. Here immunoSEQ multiplex PCR was the method, and the copy in TCRdb shows in-frame clones only, minus some. Of some 200,000 clones in the sample, about 70% are singletons; the top ten hold roughly 1.9%. Material: PBMCs. These receptors were taken from a woman aged 25 to 45 in good health and CMV-seronegative.

This chain connects TRBV5-1 to TRBJ2-5, with TRBD2 matching over 10 bases. Unmatched junction bases numbered 17, after V lost 1 base and J lost 5 bases. The CDR3 extends over 19 amino acids. Looked up from germline, CDR1 is SGHRS and CDR2 is YFSETQ. The chain's CDR3 is CASSLLFLAGVTSYETQYF. In nucleotides, the CDR3 is TGCGCCAGCAGCTTGCTATTTCTAGCGGGGGTGACGTCGTATGAGACCCAGTACTTC.

This clone was seen just once. The chain is built from TRBV9 and TRBJ2-2; maybe TRBD1 (6 bases). The germline CDR1 and CDR2 sequences are SGDLS and YYNGEE. V lost 3 bases and J 4 bases, leaving 16 bases between the germline ends. This CDR3 is built from 16 residues. The DNA for the CDR3 is TGTGCCAGCAGCGCACACAGGGCTTCCACCACCGGGGAGCTGTTTTTT. This sequence encodes CASSAHRASTTGELFF.

This rearrangement joins TRBV7-2 to TRBJ2-7; weak D call: TRBD2 (6 bases). This CDR3 has 17 residues. Germline CDR1 reads SGHTA; CDR2 reads FQGNSA. V was clipped by 0 bases and J by 2 bases, with 17 bases between them. CDR3 region: CASSLALGRLGTYEQYF. The DNA of the CDR3 is TGTGCCAGCAGCTTAGCCCTTGGCCGACTAGGAACCTACGAGCAGTACTTC.

This chain uses TRBV7-9 with TRBJ2-7; TRBD1 aligns across 8 bases. Germline loops: CDR1 SEHNR, CDR2 FQNEAQ (reference sequence). The CDR3 covers 16 residues. With V trimmed by 4 bases and J by 3 bases, 11 bases remained unmatched. Here the CDR3 DNA reads TGTGCCAGCAGCTCGCGAGAGGGACAGGAGGGCTACGAGCAGTACTTC. Translation: CASSSREGQEGYEQYF.

This clone was detected once. V usage is TRBV6-1 and J usage is TRBJ2-7, with D possibly being TRBD2 (6 bases). Germline loops: CDR1 MNHNS, CDR2 SASEGT. The CDR3 contains 12 residues. V gave up 6 bases and J gave up 6 bases, with 12 bases separating them. The CDR3 sequence: CASRGTVREQYF. The CDR3 DNA is TGTGCCAGCAGGGGGACTGTTCGCGAGCAGTACTTC.

The chain combines TRBV7-3 with TRBJ1-1, with D possibly matching TRBD1 (6 bases). Per germline, CDR1 SGHTA and CDR2 FQGTGA. The CDR3 has 15 amino acids. V lost 1 base, J lost 6 bases, and 15 bases lay in between. CDR3 coding DNA: TGTGCCAGCAGCTTAATGGCTGGAGAGGGGGCTGAAGCTTTCTTT. Residues: CASSLMAGEGAEAFF.

This clone has more than one count but fewer than ten. The same CDR3 also results from other DNA sequences found in this sample. The V gene is TRBV5-1, the J gene TRBJ1-2; D unclear. Germline V gene data show CDR1 as SGHRS and CDR2 as YFSETQ. Trimming shortened V by 0 bases and J by 3 bases, and 6 bases separated the two germline ends. The CDR3 runs 13 residues. The CDR3 loop reads CASSLVADYGYTF. As DNA, the CDR3 is TGCGCCAGCAGCTTGGTTGCAGACTATGGCTACACCTTC.

This clone came up a few times. The genes are TRBV6-5 and TRBJ2-1; 7 nucleotides align to TRBD2. Per the germline V gene, CDR1 is MNHEY and CDR2 is SVGAGI. This CDR3 has 15 amino acids. V lost 6 bases and J lost 6; bases outside the gene matches: 11. CDR3: CASRNIAGGTNEQFF. Written as DNA, the CDR3 is TGTGCCAGCAGAAATATAGCGGGTGGGACCAATGAGCAGTTCTTC.

The rearrangement joins TRBV25-1 to TRBJ1-1; D unclear. V lost 7 bases to trimming and J lost 0 bases, with 9 bases between them. Germline V gene lookup returns CDR1 MGHDK and CDR2 SYGVNS. The CDR3 length is 13 residues. In nucleotides, the CDR3 is TGTGCCAGCACAGGAATCATGAACACTGAAGCTTTCTTT. Translated: CASTGIMNTEAFF.

This sequence joins TRBV7-8 and TRBJ2-5; no clear D gene. Trimming stripped 6 bases from V and 3 bases from J, with 14 bases between. Germline V gene lookup returns CDR1 SGHVS and CDR2 FQNEAQ. CDR3 length: 14 residues. CDR3 protein: CASSSHSTKETQYF. The CDR3, as DNA: TGTGCCAGCAGTTCCCATTCTACTAAAGAGACCCAGTACTTC.

The chain uses TRBV15 and TRBJ2-3; a weak D match, TRBD1 (6 bases). The CDR3 is 16 amino acids. Per the germline V gene, CDR1 is LNHNV and CDR2 is YYDKDF (reference sequence). The V end lost 6 bases, the J end lost 2 bases, and 18 bases lay between the germline ends. CDR3 DNA sequence: TGTGCCACCAGGCAACCTAACCGGGACATCACAGATACGCAGTATTTT. As protein: CATRQPNRDITDTQYF.

This chain links TRBV12-5 with TRBJ2-3; D not resolved. Germline V gene lookup returns CDR1 LGHNT and CDR2 FRNRAP. This CDR3 has 14 amino acids. V dropped 1 base and J dropped 0 bases, with 5 bases sitting between them. CDR3 protein: CASGLEQSTDTQYF. The CDR3 bases are TGTGCTAGTGGTTTGGAACAAAGCACAGATACGCAGTATTTT.

This clone was found once. V is TRBV30 and J is TRBJ1-4; 7 bases fit TRBD1. Germline lookup yields CDR1 GTSNPN and CDR2 SVGIG (reference sequence). The CDR3 has 14 residues. Trimming took 2 bases from V and 3 from J; bases not matched to a gene: 3. The CDR3 sequence is CAWSTGTANEKLFF. The CDR3 DNA sequence: TGTGCCTGGAGTACCGGGACAGCTAATGAAAAACTGTTTTTT.

The genes are TRBV9 and TRBJ1-1; TRBD1 agrees at 9 bases. Germline trimming cut 0 bases from V and 3 bases from J; bases unmatched to any gene: 6. Germline V gene lookup returns CDR1 SGDLS and CDR2 YYNGEE. This CDR3 is 16 amino acids long. The CDR3 nucleotides are TGTGCCAGCAGCGTAGCCCCGACAGGGGGGGACACTGAAGCTTTCTTT. It is translated as CASSVAPTGGDTEAFF.

This clone was recorded once. The DNA of the CDR3 is TGCAGCGTTGATCCAGAGACTAGCGGGCAGTTCTTC. It is translated as CSVDPETSGQFF. The chain has TRBV29-1 and TRBJ2-1; 9 bases line up with TRBD2. Germline V gives CDR1 SQVTM, CDR2 ANQGSEA. V shed 3 bases, J shed 12 bases, and the junction held 6 bases outside the gene matches. The CDR3 is made up of 12 amino acids.

This clone was picked up one time. The chain combines TRBV2 with TRBJ1-2, with 7 bases that match TRBD1. The CDR3 totals 12 residues. With 6 bases clipped from V and 6 bases from J, the junction kept 4 bases outside the gene matches. CDR1 SNHLY and CDR2 FYNNEI come from the germline V gene. The CDR3 DNA reads TGTGCCAGCAGCATTACAGGGGATGGCTACACCTTC. This sequence encodes CASSITGDGYTF. The full variable domain, rest sourced from reference TRBV2 and TRBJ1-2, is EPEVTQTPSHQVTQMGQEVILRCVPISNHLYFYWYRQILGQKVEFLVSFYNNEISEKSEIFDDQFSVERPDGSNFTLKIRSTKLEDSAMYFCASSITGDGYTFGSGTRLTVV.

The V call is TRBV19, the J call TRBJ2-2; 10 bases match TRBD2. The V and J ends lost 2 bases and 2 bases, in that order; junction bases with no gene match: 5. The CDR3 length is 17 residues. From germline, CDR1 is LNHDA and CDR2 SQIVND (reference sequence). The CDR3 DNA follows: TGTGCCAGTAGTATATGGGGACTAGCGATTAACACCGGGGAGCTGTTTTTT. It codes for CASSIWGLAINTGELFF.

This sequence joins TRBV7-3 and TRBJ2-2, with a weak D call TRBD1 (6 bases). The V gene lost 5 bases and the J gene lost 6 bases, with 13 bases spanning the gap. Looked up from germline, CDR1 is SGHTA and CDR2 is FQGTGA. This CDR3 region has 14 residues. CDR3 in amino acids: CASSPKQGPGELFF. The CDR3 region has the DNA TGTGCCAGCAGCCCAAAACAGGGCCCCGGGGAGCTGTTTTTT.

The chain joins TRBV27 to TRBJ1-2; 7 nucleotides line up with TRBD1. CDR1 and CDR2 (germline): MNHEY, SMNVEV (reference sequence). After removal of 3 bases from V and 4 bases from J, the junction contained 5 bases not matched to a gene. CDR3 length: 14 residues. The CDR3 spells CASSLRGGGYGYTF. In DNA, the CDR3 is TGTGCCAGCAGTTTGAGAGGGGGCGGCTATGGCTACACCTTC.

This rearrangement joins TRBV5-1 to TRBJ1-6; D not resolved. CDR1 SGHRS and CDR2 YFSETQ come from the germline V gene. The CDR3 extends over 16 amino acids. Between the trimmed V and J ends, which lost 0 bases and 0 bases, there was a span of 7 bases. In DNA, the CDR3 is TGCGCCAGCAGCTTGGACAGATCCTCCTATAATTCACCCCTCCACTTT. Protein product: CASSLDRSSYNSPLHF.

V gene TRBV28 combines with J gene TRBJ2-7; D is possibly TRBD2 (5 bases). From germline, CDR1 is MDHEN and CDR2 SYDVKM. V was pared by 6 bases and J by 6 bases, with 15 bases between. This CDR3 has 13 amino acids. CDR3 amino acids: CASSPRGSLEQYF. CDR3 bases: TGTGCCAGCAGCCCCCGGGGAAGTCTCGAGCAGTACTTC.

This chain links TRBV5-1 with TRBJ2-3; 9 nucleotides align to TRBD2. Unmatched junction bases numbered 3, after V lost 5 bases and J lost 2 bases. The CDR3 is 14 amino acids. Per germline, CDR1 SGHRS and CDR2 YFSETQ. DNA for the CDR3: TGCGCCAGCAGGACTAGCGGATACACAGATACGCAGTATTTT. It is translated as CASRTSGYTDTQYF.

As regards this clone: The sample carries other DNA sequences with the same CDR3. The chain recombines TRBV6-1 with TRBJ1-2; 9 nucleotides line up with TRBD1. V trimming: 6 bases; J trimming: 2 bases; junction bases outside the gene matches: 4. This CDR3 region has 14 residues. In germline, CDR1 is MNHNS, CDR2 SASEGT. The CDR3 loop reads CASSPGQGNYGYTF. DNA of the CDR3: TGTGCCAGCAGCCCGGGACAGGGAAACTATGGCTACACCTTC.

This chain links TRBV15 with TRBJ2-1, with 12 bases identical to TRBD2. Germline values: CDR1 LNHNV, CDR2 YYDKDF (reference sequence). V shed 4 bases, J shed 8 bases, and the junction held 9 bases outside the gene matches. This CDR3 has 16 amino acids. This CDR3 is CATSIPSGRAGYEQFF. The CDR3 DNA sequence: TGTGCCACCAGCATTCCTAGCGGGAGGGCCGGTTATGAGCAGTTCTTC.

This clone was seen just once. The V and J genes are TRBV5-1 and TRBJ1-1; D uncertain. The V end lost 2 bases, the J end lost 1 base, and 6 bases lay between the germline ends. The CDR3 is made up of 13 amino acids. Germline assignment: CDR1 SGHRS and CDR2 YFSETQ. The CDR3: CASSLIRNTEAFF. CDR3 DNA sequence: TGCGCCAGCAGCTTAATTCGGAACACTGAAGCTTTCTTT.

This clone was seen a handful of times. The chain is built from TRBV4-3 and TRBJ2-3, with a possible D match to TRBD2 (6 bases). The germline V gene has CDR1 LGHNA and CDR2 YSLEER. V was pared by 0 bases and J by 3 bases, with 13 bases between. This CDR3 has 16 residues. The CDR3, as DNA: TGCGCCAGCAGCCAAGAGTTCCGGAGGGGAACAGATACGCAGTATTTT. Translation: CASSQEFRRGTDTQYF.

The chain employs TRBV7-3 and TRBJ2-1, with 10 bases aligning to TRBD2. Germline CDR1 and CDR2: SGHTA and FQGTGA. The CDR3 sequence is 17 residues long. J gave up 4 bases and V 5 bases, and 11 bases lay outside the gene matches. CDR3 amino acids: CASSLSSGSPFYNEQFF. As DNA, the CDR3 is TGTGCCAGCAGCCTTTCTAGCGGGAGCCCTTTTTACAATGAGCAGTTCTTC. The full variable domain, with the rest looked up from reference TRBV7-3 and TRBJ2-1, is GAGVSQTPSNKVTEKGKYVELRCDPISGHTALYWYRQSLGQGPEFLIYFQGTGAADDSGLPNDRFFAVRPEGSVSTLKIQRTERGDSAVYLCASSLSSGSPFYNEQFFGPGTRLTVL.

This sequence joins TRBV2 and TRBJ2-5, with 7 positions matching TRBD2. V trimming: 3 bases; J trimming: 2 bases; junction bases outside the gene matches: 6. There are 15 residues in the CDR3. Germline V CDR1 and CDR2: SNHLY, FYNNEI. Here the CDR3 DNA reads TGTGCCAGCAGTGACCCTAGCGGACTACAAGAGACCCAGTACTTC. It codes for CASSDPSGLQETQYF.

This clone has just one count. This rearrangement joins TRBV29-1 to TRBJ2-7, with D maybe TRBD2 (6 bases). Per germline, CDR1 SQVTM and CDR2 ANQGSEA. The CDR3 runs 15 residues. V lost 3 bases and J 4 bases, leaving 19 bases between the germline ends. CDR3 DNA sequence: TGCAGCGTTGAGTACTCTGTTGGGAGGATGTACGAGCAGTACTTC. It translates to CSVEYSVGRMYEQYF.